This TCR beta chain was identified in a study of T cell repertoires in cytomegalovirus infection. TCRdb recomputed calls from the reads with MiXCR, one row per CDR3 protein. The top ten clones hold around 2.8% of a sample with more than 650,000 distinct CDR3 sequences, about 40% of them seen once. Study-wide results and caveats: Carriage of CMV together with the relevant HLA was identifiable through cumulative public TCR beta family frequency.

Per the germline V gene, CDR1 is MNHNY and CDR2 is SVGAGI (reference sequence). CDR3 length equals 15 residues. The ends were cut back, 4 bases at V and 5 bases at J, with 14 bases in the middle. About this clonotype itself: Its antigen remains unidentified.

The material sequenced was PBMCs. The rearrangement uses TRBV6-6 and TRBJ1-4; tentatively, D is TRBD1 (5 bases). The TCR was taken from a human donor in good health (CMV status not recorded). Some clones in this sample may be carry-over from other donors' samples. The CDR3 loop is CASSFAGTLNEKLFF. The CDR3 region has the DNA TGTGCCAGCAGTTTCGCCGGGACCCTAAATGAAAAACTGTTTTTT.